These 5 T cell receptor beta chains were sequenced from one sample in a study of T-cell memory formation after mild COVID-19. Each CDR3 protein gets one entry after TCRdb re-called the 5' RACE reads with MiXCR. The repertoire holds fewer than 450,000 distinct CDR3 sequences, with 20% to 25% as singletons. Sequenced: PBMCs or a T cell subset sorted from them (not recorded which). Receptors originate from an adult woman who had mild COVID-19 (a few samples of this study predate the infection). Cell type and time point are not known.

Ten or more counts support this clonotype. The chain recombines TRBV4-1 with TRBJ1-2; 8 bases align to TRBD1. This CDR3 region has 17 residues. The V gene end was trimmed by 0 bases and the J gene end by 3 bases; junction bases not matched to a gene: 9. Germline V gene data show CDR1 as MGHRA and CDR2 as YSYEKL. The CDR3 DNA is TGCGCCAGCAGCCAAGAAGCAGGGGGCTCCATCGACTATGGCTACACCTTC. This gives the protein CASSQEAGGSIDYGYTF.

The gene calls are TRBV7-9 and TRBJ1-2; TRBD1 matches 7 bases. This CDR3 spans 15 amino acids. Per the germline V gene, CDR1 is SEHNR and CDR2 is FQNEAQ (reference sequence). V trimming: 5 bases; J trimming: 0 bases; junction bases outside the gene matches: 6. The DNA for the CDR3 is TGTGCCAGCAGCCCCCCCGGGACAGCTAACTATGGCTACACCTTC. Translating gives CASSPPGTANYGYTF.

The table lists this clonotype with a few counts. V gene TRBV6-2 or TRBV6-3 combines with J gene TRBJ2-3; 8 nucleotides agree with TRBD1. The CDR3 contains 17 residues. V dropped 6 bases and J dropped 2; count of bases not matched to a gene: 13. The V gene's germline CDR1 is MNHEY and CDR2 SVGEGT. The CDR3 nucleotides read TGTGCCAGCAGAAGGCCCGGGACAGGTCGTCACACAGATACGCAGTATTTT. Amino acid sequence: CASRRPGTGRHTDTQYF.

This clonotype was detected only a few times. V gene TRBV7-2 combines with J gene TRBJ2-7; 8 bases agree with TRBD2. Unmatched junction bases numbered 9, after V lost 5 bases and J lost 0 bases. This CDR3 spans 16 amino acids. The germline V gene encodes CDR1 SGHTA and CDR2 FQGNSA. The CDR3 spells CASSPFGGGSSYEQYF. In DNA form, the CDR3 reads TGTGCCAGCAGCCCTTTCGGGGGGGGAAGCTCCTACGAGCAGTACTTC.

This chain uses TRBV20-1 with TRBJ1-5; TRBD1 matches at 7 bases. Per germline, CDR1 DFQATT and CDR2 SNEGSKA (reference sequence). Germline trimming cut 0 bases from V and 0 bases from J; bases unmatched to any gene: 5. The CDR3 has 16 amino acids. The CDR3 sequence is CSARDWGQNSNQPQHF. The CDR3 nucleotides read TGCAGTGCTAGAGATTGGGGACAGAATAGCAATCAGCCCCAGCATTTT.